The 3 T cell receptor beta chains presented below share a single source sample, sequenced in a study of blood T cell repertoires in COVID-19. Using immunoSEQ multiplex PCR, the repertoire was profiled, and TCRdb retains in-frame clones only, with some absent. The table shows about 90,000 clones, with approximately 92% occurring only once. Sequences were obtained from peripheral blood. Every receptor here comes from a woman aged 55-69 years with active COVID-19.

The rearrangement uses TRBV4-1 and TRBJ1-6; D unclear. V lost 0 bases to trimming and J lost 7 bases, with 4 bases between them. Looked up from germline, CDR1 is MGHRA and CDR2 is YSYEKL. The CDR3 length is 13 residues. The CDR3 loop reads CASSQEANSPLHF. CDR3 coding DNA: TGCGCCAGCAGCCAAGAAGCGAATTCACCCCTCCACTTT.

The chain employs TRBV5-1 and TRBJ2-1; D might be TRBD2 (6 bases). This CDR3 has 15 amino acids. In germline, CDR1 is SGHRS, CDR2 YFSETQ. The ends were cut back, 4 bases at V and 6 bases at J, with 17 bases in the middle. The CDR3 spells CASSGRNHFSNEQFF. The CDR3 coding sequence is TGCGCCAGCAGCGGGAGGAATCACTTTTCCAATGAGCAGTTCTTC.

The chain is built from TRBV6-6 and TRBJ1-1; D is ambiguous. This CDR3 region has 13 residues. The germline V gene has CDR1 MNHNY and CDR2 SVGAGI (reference sequence). The ends were cut back, 7 bases at V and 1 base at J, with 10 bases in the middle. The CDR3 is CASTNNGNTEAFF. As DNA, the CDR3 is TGTGCCAGCACTAATAACGGGAACACTGAAGCTTTCTTT.